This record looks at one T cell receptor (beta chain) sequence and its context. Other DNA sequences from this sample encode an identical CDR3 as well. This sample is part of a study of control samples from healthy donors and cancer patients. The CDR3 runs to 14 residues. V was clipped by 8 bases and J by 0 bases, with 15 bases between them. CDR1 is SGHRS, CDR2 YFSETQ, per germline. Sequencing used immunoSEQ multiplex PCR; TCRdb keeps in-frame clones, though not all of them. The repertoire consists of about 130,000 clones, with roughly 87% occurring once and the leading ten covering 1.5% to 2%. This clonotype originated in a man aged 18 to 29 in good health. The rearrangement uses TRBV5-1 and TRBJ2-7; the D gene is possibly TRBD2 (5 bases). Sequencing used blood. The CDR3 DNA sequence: TGCGCCAGTTCCCGCGAGGGCAGCTCCTACGAGCAGTACTTC. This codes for CASSREGSSYEQYF.